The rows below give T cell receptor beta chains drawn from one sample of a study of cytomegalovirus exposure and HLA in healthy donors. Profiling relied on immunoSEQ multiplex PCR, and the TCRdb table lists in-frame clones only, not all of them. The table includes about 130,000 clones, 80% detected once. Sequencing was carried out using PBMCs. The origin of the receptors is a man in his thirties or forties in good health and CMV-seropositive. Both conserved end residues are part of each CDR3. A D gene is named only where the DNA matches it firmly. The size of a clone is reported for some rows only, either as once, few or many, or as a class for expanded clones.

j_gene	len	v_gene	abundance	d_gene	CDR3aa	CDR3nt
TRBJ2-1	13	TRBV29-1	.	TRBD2	CSVGLAGYNEQFF	TGCAGCGTTGGGCTAGCGGGGTACAATGAGCAGTTCTTC
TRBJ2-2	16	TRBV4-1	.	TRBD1	CASSHDTGQGGGELFF	TGCGCCAGCAGCCACGACACGGGACAGGGGGGCGGGGAGCTGTTTTTT
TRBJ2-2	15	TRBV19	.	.	CASSITGWNTGELFF	TGTGCCAGTAGTATCACAGGGTGGAACACCGGGGAGCTGTTTTTT
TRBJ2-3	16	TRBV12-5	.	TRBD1	CASGFRQGWPTDTQYF	TGTGCTAGTGGTTTTCGACAGGGATGGCCCACAGATACGCAGTATTTT
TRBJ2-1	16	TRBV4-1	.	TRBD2	CASSQGTSGGVGEQFF	TGCGCCAGCAGCCAAGGGACTAGCGGGGGCGTGGGTGAGCAGTTCTTC
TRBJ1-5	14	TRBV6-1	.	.	CASSPPGINQPQHF	TGTGCCAGCAGTCCCCCAGGGATCAATCAGCCCCAGCATTTT
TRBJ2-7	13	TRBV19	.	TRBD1	CASRGYRGYEQYF	TGTGCCAGTAGGGGTTACAGGGGCTACGAGCAGTACTTC
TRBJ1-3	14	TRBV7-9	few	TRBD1	CASSARDRGDTIYF	TGTGCCAGCAGCGCGAGGGACAGGGGAGACACCATATATTTT
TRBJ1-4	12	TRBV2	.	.	CASGGHEEKLFF	TGTGCCAGCGGGGGCCACGAGGAAAAACTGTTTTTT
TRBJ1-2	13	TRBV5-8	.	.	CASSPRAVYGYTF	TGTGCCAGCAGCCCGCGCGCGGTCTATGGCTACACCTTC
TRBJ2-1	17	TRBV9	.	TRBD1	CASSVLGGTGSANEQFF	TGTGCCAGCAGCGTATTAGGTGGGACAGGGTCGGCCAATGAGCAGTTCTTC
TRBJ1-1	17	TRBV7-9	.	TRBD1	CASSFNPFRQGGTEAFF	TGTGCCAGCAGCTTTAATCCCTTCCGACAGGGGGGGACTGAAGCTTTCTTT
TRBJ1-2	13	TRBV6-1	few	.	CATGGALNYGYTF	TGTGCCACCGGGGGGGCTCTAAACTATGGCTACACCTTC
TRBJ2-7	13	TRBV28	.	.	CASSKYRDDEQYF	TGTGCCAGCAGTAAATACAGGGACGACGAGCAGTACTTC
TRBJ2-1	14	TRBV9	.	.	CASSSRGSQDEQFF	TGTGCCAGCAGCTCCCGGGGTTCCCAGGATGAGCAGTTCTTC
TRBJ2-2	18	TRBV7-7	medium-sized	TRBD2	CASSFLLYSGGNTGELFF	TGTGCCAGCAGCTTCCTTCTCTACAGCGGGGGAAACACCGGGGAGCTGTTTTTT
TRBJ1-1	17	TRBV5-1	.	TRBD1	CASSTPDRGRGNTEAFF	TGCGCCAGCAGCACCCCCGACAGGGGGCGGGGGAACACTGAAGCTTTCTTT
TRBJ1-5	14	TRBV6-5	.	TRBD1	CASSLDRGNQPQHF	TGTGCCAGCAGCTTAGACAGGGGCAATCAGCCCCAGCATTTT
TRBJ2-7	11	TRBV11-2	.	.	CASSFRGEQYF	TGTGCCAGCAGCTTTCGGGGGGAGCAGTACTTC